This TCR beta chain was retrieved from a study of molecular identifiers for immune sequencing clone quantification. Methods described previously were used for bulk TCR libraries, and listed TCR primers were applied. Each CDR3 protein gets one entry after TCRdb re-called the PCR reads with MiXCR. The sample consists of 300,000 to 400,000 distinct CDR3 sequences, 24% of them appearing once. This clonotype was recorded many times. Preparation of naive CD8 libraries involved roughly 18,000 to 1,100,000 sorted cells and 10%, 30% or 50% RNA. Sorting recovered naive CD8 T cells on a CD8+CD4-CCR7+CD45RA+ profile. This TCR was sampled from a human donor in good health. Some libraries in this study had Jurkat cell RNA spiked in. Sequenced input: naive CD8+ T cells from blood, with Jurkat cell RNA spiked in. The subset: FACS-sorted CD8+CD4-CCR7+CD45RA+ naive T cells.

CDR3 loop: CASSSTGTSGEQYF. CDR3 nucleotides: TGTGCCAGCAGCTCAACCGGGACTAGCGGCGAGCAGTACTTC. This chain links TRBV5-4 with TRBJ2-7; 11 positions match TRBD2. From germline, CDR1 is SGHNT and CDR2 YYREEE (reference sequence). V trimming: 3 bases; J trimming: 6 bases; junction bases outside the gene matches: 5. CDR3 length: 14 residues.